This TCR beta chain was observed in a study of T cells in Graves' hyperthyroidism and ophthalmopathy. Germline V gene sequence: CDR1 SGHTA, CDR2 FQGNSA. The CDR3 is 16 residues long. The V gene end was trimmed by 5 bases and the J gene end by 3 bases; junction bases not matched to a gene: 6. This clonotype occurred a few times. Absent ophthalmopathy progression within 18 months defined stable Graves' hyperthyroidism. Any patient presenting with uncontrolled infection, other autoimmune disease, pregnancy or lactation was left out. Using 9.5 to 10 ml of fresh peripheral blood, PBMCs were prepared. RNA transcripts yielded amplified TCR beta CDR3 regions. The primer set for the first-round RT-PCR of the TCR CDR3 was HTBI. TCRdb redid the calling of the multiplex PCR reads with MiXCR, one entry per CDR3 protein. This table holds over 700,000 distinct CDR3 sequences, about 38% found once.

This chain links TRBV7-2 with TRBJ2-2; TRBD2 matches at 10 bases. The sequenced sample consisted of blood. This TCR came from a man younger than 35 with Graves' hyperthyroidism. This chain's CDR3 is CASSLRLAGYTGELFF. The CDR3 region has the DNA TGTGCCAGCAGCCTCCGACTAGCGGGCTACACCGGGGAGCTGTTTTTT.